This TCR beta chain was recorded in a study of chemoradiotherapy in HPV16-positive cancers. Only in-frame clones appear in the TCRdb table, and some are missing; sequencing was by immunoSEQ multiplex PCR. The sample yields over 900 clones, roughly 87% seen once. Study results and caveats: Candidate HPV-specific clones and E7-related TCR motifs grew in tumor during treatment.

Between the trimmed V and J ends, which lost 4 bases and 3 bases, there was a span of 10 bases. The germline V gene encodes CDR1 MNHEY and CDR2 SVGAGI. The CDR3 loop spans 13 amino acids. Regarding this clone: Its specificity is unknown.

The source of this sequence is a human donor with HPV-associated anogenital cancer. The input for sequencing was tumor tissue, taken from a patient who underwent chemoradiotherapy. The chain carries TRBV6-5 and TRBJ2-7; TRBD1 might be the D (6 bases). This chain's CDR3 is CASSSTGNYEQYF. DNA of the CDR3: TGTGCCAGCAGTTCTACAGGGAACTACGAGCAGTACTTC.